The T cell receptor (beta chain) under discussion was sequenced for a study of T cell responses to AZD1222 COVID-19 vaccine. Study results and limitations: Sampling that yielded the repertoires occurred only after the peak T cell response.

Of note for this clone: Its antigen is undetermined.

V was clipped by 0 bases and J by 7 bases; unmatched bases: 5. Per germline, CDR1 SGHNT and CDR2 YYREEE (reference sequence). The CDR3 totals 15 residues. Clones were read by immunoSEQ multiplex PCR, and TCRdb kept only the in-frame ones, dropping some. The data contain about 130,000 clones, 80% to 90% of them singletons. The sequencing here drew on peripheral blood, taken on day 0 of AZD1222 vaccination. The chain joins TRBV5-4 to TRBJ2-1; 9 bases map to TRBD2. This clonotype originated in an adult in good health. The CDR3 reads CASSLEAGGGNEQFF. For the CDR3, the DNA is TGTGCCAGCAGCTTGGAAGCGGGAGGTGGAAATGAGCAGTTCTTC.